This is a list of T cell receptor beta chains from one sample in a study of T cell repertoires in ileal Crohn's disease. Sequencing used immunoSEQ multiplex PCR; TCRdb keeps in-frame clones, though not all of them. The sample consists of about 62,000 clones, roughly 91% of them appearing once. Sequencing used ileal tissue. These receptors all come from an adult with Crohn's disease. CDR3s include the opening cysteine and the closing phenylalanine or tryptophan.

TRBV29-1	TRBJ2-1	CSVDQDSSYNEQFF
TRBV18	TRBJ2-4	CASSPLSSGGAKNIQYF
TRBV9	TRBJ1-2	CASSVGDPGTF
TRBV2	TRBJ1-2	CASIVGLPPHNYGYTF
TRBV19	TRBJ2-3	CASSIRRSTDTQYF
TRBV9	TRBJ1-2	CASSVAGGVNYGYTF
TRBV19	TRBJ1-2	CASSDQGAGGYTF
TRBV4-1	TRBJ2-7	CASSQAGQGAILYEQYF
TRBV29-1	TRBJ2-3	CSGGTTSTDTQYF
TRBV6-6	TRBJ2-2	CASRLAGGTGELFF
TRBV15	TRBJ1-1	CATSYGGGQTEAFF
TRBV13	TRBJ1-3	CASSRQGKGNTIYF
TRBV19	TRBJ1-4	CASTRYEKLFF
TRBV6-1	TRBJ1-3	CASSYDRERTIYF
TRBV6-5	TRBJ2-3	CASSSQRGGTDTQYF
TRBV5-4	TRBJ2-7	CASSTSGAREQYF
TRBV9	TRBJ2-2	CASSVKEGTGELFF
TRBV27	TRBJ1-5	CASSPEPGGIQPQHF
TRBV7-8	TRBJ1-1	CASRTGRGEGTEAFF
TRBV5-1	TRBJ1-2	CASSLRDFTAGYGYTF
TRBV29-1	TRBJ1-1	CSVEDSGSEAFF
TRBV9	TRBJ1-1	CASSVIRGTEAFF
TRBV4-1	TRBJ1-2	CASSLARGLDYGYTF
TRBV2	TRBJ1-1	CASSGGRVRTEAFF
TRBV4-3	TRBJ1-1	CASSQVIGSNTEAFF
TRBV29-1	TRBJ1-2	CSVTLGPSYGYTF
TRBV5-8	TRBJ1-1	CASSLVIEQGRAFF
TRBV5-1	TRBJ1-4	CASSLGQSNEKLFF
TRBV18	TRBJ1-1	CASNRDTGNTEAFF
TRBV7-2	TRBJ2-3	CASSARLAGGRDTQYF
TRBV11-2	TRBJ2-2	CASSLASGTGELFF
TRBV5-1	TRBJ1-1	CASSYGHQSNTEAFF
TRBV5-1	TRBJ1-1	CASSLGLDFVNTEAFF
TRBV13	TRBJ1-2	CASSSPTDGHNYGYTF
TRBV9	TRBJ2-7	CASSVEGYQGYEQYF
TRBV4-2	TRBJ2-4	CASSQGAGSLDIQYF
TRBV11-2	TRBJ2-1	CASSRDYNEQFF
TRBV7-8	TRBJ1-1	CASSQSGQGGGNTEAFF
TRBV25-1	TRBJ1-1	CASIQSGGTEAFF
TRBV29-1	TRBJ2-1	CSAGSSYNEQFF
TRBV29-1	TRBJ1-2	CSVEEGTGHGYTF
TRBV15	TRBJ1-4	CATSRRPGDSSEKLFF
TRBV5-1	TRBJ1-2	CASTRTGQYGYTF
TRBV7-2	TRBJ2-5	CASSLLTLGGETQYF
TRBV5-1	TRBJ1-2	CASASTTGGATYGYTF
TRBV7-8	TRBJ1-3	CASSLVLSGHSGNTIYF
TRBV5-6	TRBJ2-6	CASVRGGSGANVLTF
TRBV11-2	TRBJ2-1	CASSLGTASYNEQFF
TRBV30	TRBJ1-3	CAWNRGEAGNTIYF
TRBV6-5	TRBJ2-5	CASSSFTGYQETQYF
TRBV5-4	TRBJ2-5	CASSLSGGYQETQYF